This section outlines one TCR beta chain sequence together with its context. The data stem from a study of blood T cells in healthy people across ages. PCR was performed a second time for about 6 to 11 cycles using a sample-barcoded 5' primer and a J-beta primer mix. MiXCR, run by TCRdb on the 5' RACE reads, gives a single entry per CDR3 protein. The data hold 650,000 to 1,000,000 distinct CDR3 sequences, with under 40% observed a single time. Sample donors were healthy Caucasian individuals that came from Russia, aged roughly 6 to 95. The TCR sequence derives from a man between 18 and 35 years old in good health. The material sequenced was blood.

The CDR3 spells CASSSETGGGMNTEAFF. CDR3 DNA: TGCGCCAGCAGTTCGGAGACAGGGGGAGGGATGAACACTGAAGCTTTCTTT. This chain links TRBV5-1 with TRBJ1-1, with 9 bases aligning to TRBD1. This CDR3 contains 17 residues. Germline CDR1 reads SGHRS; CDR2 reads YFSETQ. V trimming: 5 bases; J trimming: 0 bases; junction bases outside the gene matches: 11. Together with reference TRBV5-1 and TRBJ1-1, the CDR3 gives the full variable domain: KAGVTQTPRYLIKTRGQQVTLSCSPISGHRSVSWYQQTPGQGLQFLFEYFSETQRNKGNFPGRFSGRQFSNSRSEMNVSTLELGDSALYLCASSSETGGGMNTEAFFGQGTRLTVV.